This T cell receptor beta chain was observed in a study of T cell responses to AZD1222 COVID-19 vaccine. General observations from the study: Mostly white British, mostly female donors; authors suggested clonal diversity may be underestimated. Regions left unmutated in variants are reportedly the target of nearly half of spike-specific TCRs. Baseline serology detected seropositivity in only six AZD1222 recipients.

This clone was seen a single time. Antigen specificity is unknown. The repertoire was sequenced with immunoSEQ multiplex PCR; TCRdb's copy has only in-frame clones and lacks some. The table includes 130,000 to 150,000 clones, over 85% detected once. The CDR3 is made up of 13 amino acids. Trimming removed 6 bases from V and 3 bases from J, with 9 bases in between. The germline V gene encodes CDR1 MNHEY and CDR2 SVGAGI. The J gene is TRBJ2-1, the V gene TRBV6-5; D ambiguous. The source was peripheral blood, collected 28 days after the second AZD1222 dose. This TCR derives from an adult who received the AZD1222 COVID-19 vaccine. Written as DNA, the CDR3 is TGTGCCAGCAGGCGAGGAAGCTACAATGAGCAGTTCTTC. Its translation is CASRRGSYNEQFF.